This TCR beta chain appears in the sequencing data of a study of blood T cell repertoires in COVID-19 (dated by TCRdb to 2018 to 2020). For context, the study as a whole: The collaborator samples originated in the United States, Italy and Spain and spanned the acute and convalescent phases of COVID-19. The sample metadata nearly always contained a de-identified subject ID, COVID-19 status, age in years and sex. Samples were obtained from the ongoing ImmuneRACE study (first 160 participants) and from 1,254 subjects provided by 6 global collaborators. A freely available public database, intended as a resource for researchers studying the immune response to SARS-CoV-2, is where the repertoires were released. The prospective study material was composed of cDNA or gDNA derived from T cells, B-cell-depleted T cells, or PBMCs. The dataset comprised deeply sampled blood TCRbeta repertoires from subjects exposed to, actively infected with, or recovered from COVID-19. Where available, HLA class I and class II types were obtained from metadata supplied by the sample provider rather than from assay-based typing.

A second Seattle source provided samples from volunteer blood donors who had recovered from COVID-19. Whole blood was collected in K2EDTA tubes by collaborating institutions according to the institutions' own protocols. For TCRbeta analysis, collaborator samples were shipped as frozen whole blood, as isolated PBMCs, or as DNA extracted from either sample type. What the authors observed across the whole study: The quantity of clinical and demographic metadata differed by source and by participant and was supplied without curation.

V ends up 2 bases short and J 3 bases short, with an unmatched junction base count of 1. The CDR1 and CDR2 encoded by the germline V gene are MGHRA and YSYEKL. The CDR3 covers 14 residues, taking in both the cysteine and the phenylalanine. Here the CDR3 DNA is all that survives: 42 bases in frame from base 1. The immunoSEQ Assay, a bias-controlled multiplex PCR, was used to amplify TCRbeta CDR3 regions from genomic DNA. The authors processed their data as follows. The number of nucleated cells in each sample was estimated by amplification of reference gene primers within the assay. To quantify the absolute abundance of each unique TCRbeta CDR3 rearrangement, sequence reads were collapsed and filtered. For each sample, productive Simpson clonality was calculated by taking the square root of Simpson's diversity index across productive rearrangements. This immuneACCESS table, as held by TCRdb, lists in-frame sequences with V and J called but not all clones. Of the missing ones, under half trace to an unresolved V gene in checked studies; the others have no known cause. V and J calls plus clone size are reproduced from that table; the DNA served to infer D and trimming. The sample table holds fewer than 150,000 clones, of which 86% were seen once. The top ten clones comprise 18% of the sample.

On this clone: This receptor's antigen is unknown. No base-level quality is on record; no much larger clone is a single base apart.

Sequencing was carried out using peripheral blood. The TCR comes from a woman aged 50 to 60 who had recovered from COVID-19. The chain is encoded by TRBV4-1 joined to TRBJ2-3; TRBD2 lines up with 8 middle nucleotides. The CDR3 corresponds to CASSQIAGTDTQYF. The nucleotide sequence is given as TGCGCCAGCAGCCAAATAGCGGGAACAGATACGCAGTATTTT.